The present entry profiles one TCR beta chain with its context. The sample originates from a study of blood T cell repertoires in COVID-19. This table comes from immunoSEQ multiplex PCR, and its TCRdb copy is limited to in-frame clones, with some not included. The sample lists 60,000 to 85,000 clones; roughly 87% were seen once. The TCR originated in a woman aged 80 or over with active or convalescent COVID-19. Source material: peripheral blood.

CDR3 nucleotides: TGTGCCTGGAGGGGACAGGGGGGGAACACCGGGGAGCTGTTTTTT. Amino acid sequence: CAWRGQGGNTGELFF. V and J are TRBV30 and TRBJ2-2, with 11 bases that match TRBD1. The CDR3 is 15 amino acids. Trimming took 3 bases from V and 1 from J; bases not matched to a gene: 1. The V gene's germline CDR1 is GTSNPN and CDR2 SVGIG (reference sequence).